One sample yielded the 18 T cell receptor beta chains listed below, sequenced in a study of shared clonotypes between healthy human individuals. Data came from immunoSEQ multiplex PCR; TCRdb stores just in-frame clones and leaves some out. The sample holds around 650,000 clones; approximately 96% are singletons and the top ten take roughly 0.1%. CD45RO-negative, CCR7-positively selected cells formed the naive CD8 fraction, excluding terminally differentiated effector memory CD45RA+ cells. Sequenced: naive CD8+ T cells sorted from blood. Receptor source: a woman aged 30 to 39 in good health.

The rearrangement joins TRBV5-4 to TRBJ1-2; D call uncertain. The CDR3 consists of 12 residues. CDR1 is SGHNT and CDR2 is YYREEE in the germline V gene (reference sequence). The V end was cut by 0 bases, the J end by 8 bases, with 8 bases between. The CDR3 region has the DNA TGTGCCAGCAGCTTGGGGGCAGGAGGCTACACCTTC. Translation: CASSLGAGGYTF.

This clone was recorded a few times. V usage is TRBV9 and J usage is TRBJ2-7, with unresolved D. This CDR3 has 11 amino acids. Germline V gene data show CDR1 as SGDLS and CDR2 as YYNGEE. The V gene lost 0 bases and the J gene lost 3 bases, with 1 base spanning the gap. CDR3 DNA sequence: TGTGCCAGCAGCGTAGGCTACGAGCAGTACTTC. It is translated as CASSVGYEQYF. The full variable domain, its missing parts supplied by reference TRBV9 and TRBJ2-7, is DSGVTQTPKHLITATGQRVTLRCSPRSGDLSVYWYQQSLDQGLQFLIQYYNGEERAKGNILERFSAQQFPDLHSELNLSSLELGDSALYFCASSVGYEQYFGPGTRLTVT.

The table lists this clone with a count of one. The V and J genes are TRBV5-6 and TRBJ2-7; no clear D gene. The germline CDR1 and CDR2 sequences are SGHDT and YYEEEE. V gave up 2 bases and J gave up 1 base, with 10 bases separating them. The CDR3 is 14 amino acids. CDR3 residues: CASSLLDVSYEQYF. CDR3 in DNA: TGTGCCAGCAGCTTATTAGACGTTTCCTACGAGCAGTACTTC. Full variable domain (outside the CDR3, taken from reference TRBV5-6 and TRBJ2-7): DAGVTQSPTHLIKTRGQQVTLRCSPKSGHDTVSWYQQALGQGPQFIFQYYEEEERQRGNFPDRFSGHQFPNYSSELNVNALLLGDSALYLCASSLLDVSYEQYFGPGTRLTVT.

The gene calls are TRBV7-8 and TRBJ1-2; a weak D match, TRBD1 (5 bases). Germline V gene sequence: CDR1 SGHVS, CDR2 FQNEAQ. The CDR3 consists of 15 residues. V was clipped by 5 bases and J by 4 bases, with 17 bases between them. The CDR3 DNA sequence: TGTGCCAGCAGCCGATTGGCAGGGACGGGCTATGGCTACACCTTC. It encodes CASSRLAGTGYGYTF. Together with reference TRBV7-8 and TRBJ1-2, the CDR3 gives the full variable domain: GAGVSQSPRYKVAKRGQDVALRCDPISGHVSLFWYQQALGQGPEFLTYFQNEAQLDKSGLPSDRFFAERPEGSVSTLKIQRTQQEDSAVYLCASSRLAGTGYGYTFGSGTRLTVV.

The chain joins TRBV7-9 to TRBJ2-7; D is perhaps TRBD1 (6 bases). Between the trimmed V and J ends, which lost 1 base and 2 bases, there was a span of 9 bases. Per the germline V gene, CDR1 is SEHNR and CDR2 is FQNEAQ (reference sequence). The length of the CDR3 is 14 residues. CDR3 bases: TGTGCCAGCAGCTTAGGGGGACAAGCCTACGAGCAGTACTTC. Its translation is CASSLGGQAYEQYF.

The chain is built from TRBV28 and TRBJ2-5; D not certain. CDR1 and CDR2 (germline): MDHEN, SYDVKM. V was cut by 1 base and J by 1 base, with 4 bases left in between. This CDR3 contains 13 residues. The CDR3 nucleotides read TGTGCCAGCAGTTTATTTCCCCAAGAGACCCAGTACTTC. Its protein is CASSLFPQETQYF.

The chain combines TRBV4-1 with TRBJ2-2; 7 nucleotides line up with TRBD1. The CDR3 has 16 amino acids. J lost 6 bases, V lost 1 base, and 8 bases had no gene match. Germline V gene data show CDR1 as MGHRA and CDR2 as YSYEKL. This CDR3 is CASSQVFGQGAGELFF. CDR3 in DNA: TGCGCCAGCAGCCAAGTTTTTGGCCAGGGGGCCGGGGAGCTGTTTTTT.

J is TRBJ1-5 and V is TRBV28, with TRBD1 as a possible D gene (5 bases). V lost 3 bases, J lost 0 bases, and 9 bases lay in between. The CDR3 consists of 15 residues. The germline gives CDR1 MDHEN, CDR2 SYDVKM. CDR3 protein: CASSFGTDSNQPQHF. The CDR3 DNA follows: TGTGCCAGCAGTTTCGGGACGGATAGCAATCAGCCCCAGCATTTT.

This clone was seen once. The CDR3 here is CAWAVRTSGQEEQYF. CDR3 coding DNA: TGTGCCTGGGCCGTCAGGACGAGCGGGCAGGAAGAGCAGTACTTC. The chain links TRBV30 to TRBJ2-7; D might be TRBD2 (6 bases). V gave up 5 bases and J gave up 7 bases, with 24 bases separating them. The germline V gene has CDR1 GTSNPN and CDR2 SVGIG (reference sequence). The CDR3 length is 15 residues.

The DNA of the CDR3 is TGTGCCAGTAGTCCCCGGACAGGGCGACACACAGATACGCAGTATTTT. It is translated as CASSPRTGRHTDTQYF. The rearrangement joins TRBV19 to TRBJ2-3, with 8 bases lining up with TRBD1. Trimming at V came to 5 bases and at J to 2 bases, leaving 9 bases not matched to a gene. CDR1 LNHDA and CDR2 SQIVND come from the germline V gene (reference sequence). The CDR3 has 16 amino acids.

The sample holds one count of this clone. The V call is TRBV28, the J call TRBJ2-7; D remains ambiguous. CDR1 and CDR2 (germline): MDHEN, SYDVKM. The V gene lost 7 bases and the J gene lost 2 bases, with 9 bases spanning the gap. The CDR3 extends over 12 amino acids. The CDR3 region is CASKASTYEQYF. In DNA form, the CDR3 reads TGTGCCAGCAAAGCCAGTACCTACGAGCAGTACTTC.

Turning to this clone: The identical CDR3 is also encoded by other nucleotide sequences in the sample. The V gene is TRBV11-3, the J gene TRBJ2-7, with unresolved D. Germline values: CDR1 SGHNT, CDR2 YENEEA. The CDR3 is 10 amino acids. V lost 5 bases and J lost 4, with 3 bases in between. The CDR3 sequence: CASSAYEQYF. For the CDR3, the DNA is TGTGCCAGCAGCGCATACGAGCAGTACTTC.

The J gene is TRBJ2-7, the V gene TRBV7-2; D remains unclear. Germline CDR1 and CDR2: SGHTA and FQGNSA. This CDR3 spans 14 amino acids. V lost 1 base to trimming and J lost 5 bases, with 12 bases between them. CDR3 coding DNA: TGTGCCAGCAGCTTAGGTGAGGCATGGGACGAGCAGTACTTC. Its translation: CASSLGEAWDEQYF.

The V and J genes are TRBV28 and TRBJ2-5; D remains unclear. Trimming cost V 5 bases and J 1 base, with 14 bases left between them. Germline lookup yields CDR1 MDHEN and CDR2 SYDVKM. CDR3 length equals 15 residues. CDR3 sequence: CASSAPGRIQETQYF. The CDR3, as DNA: TGTGCCAGCAGTGCCCCGGGCCGGATCCAAGAGACCCAGTACTTC.

V gene TRBV27 combines with J gene TRBJ2-5; 8 bases align to TRBD2. Germline V gene sequence: CDR1 MNHEY, CDR2 SMNVEV (reference sequence). With 5 bases clipped from V and 5 bases from J, the junction kept 13 bases outside the gene matches. The CDR3 contains 16 residues. The CDR3: CASSPFSGGAGETQYF. CDR3 sequence (DNA): TGTGCCAGCAGTCCCTTCAGCGGGGGCGCAGGGGAGACCCAGTACTTC.

The CDR3 bases are TGTGCCAGCCCAGAACAGAGCCCCTTGAAACTCACAGATACGCAGTATTTT. This translates into CASPEQSPLKLTDTQYF. The V and J genes are TRBV7-9 and TRBJ2-3, with D unclear. The CDR3 extends over 17 amino acids. The V end was cut by 8 bases, the J end by 2 bases, with 23 bases between. From germline, CDR1 is SEHNR and CDR2 FQNEAQ (reference sequence).

The gene calls are TRBV28 and TRBJ1-3; no firm D call. CDR3 size: 15 residues. The germline CDR1 and CDR2 sequences are MDHEN and SYDVKM. V shed 6 bases and J shed 4 bases, with 16 bases lying between them. The CDR3 is CASSWARGSGNTIYF. Here the CDR3 DNA reads TGTGCCAGCAGCTGGGCACGGGGTTCGGGAAACACCATATATTTT.

V and J are TRBV5-6 and TRBJ1-4, with 7 bases aligning to TRBD1. This CDR3 contains 15 residues. V dropped 4 bases and J dropped 3; count of bases not matched to a gene: 6. The germline V gene has CDR1 SGHDT and CDR2 YYEEEE. The CDR3 sequence: CASSRRGLANEKLFF. In DNA, the CDR3 is TGTGCCAGCAGCCGAAGGGGGCTGGCTAATGAAAAACTGTTTTTT. The full variable domain, in which reference TRBV5-6 and TRBJ1-4 provide the parts outside the CDR3, is DAGVTQSPTHLIKTRGQQVTLRCSPKSGHDTVSWYQQALGQGPQFIFQYYEEEERQRGNFPDRFSGHQFPNYSSELNVNALLLGDSALYLCASSRRGLANEKLFFGSGTQLSVL.